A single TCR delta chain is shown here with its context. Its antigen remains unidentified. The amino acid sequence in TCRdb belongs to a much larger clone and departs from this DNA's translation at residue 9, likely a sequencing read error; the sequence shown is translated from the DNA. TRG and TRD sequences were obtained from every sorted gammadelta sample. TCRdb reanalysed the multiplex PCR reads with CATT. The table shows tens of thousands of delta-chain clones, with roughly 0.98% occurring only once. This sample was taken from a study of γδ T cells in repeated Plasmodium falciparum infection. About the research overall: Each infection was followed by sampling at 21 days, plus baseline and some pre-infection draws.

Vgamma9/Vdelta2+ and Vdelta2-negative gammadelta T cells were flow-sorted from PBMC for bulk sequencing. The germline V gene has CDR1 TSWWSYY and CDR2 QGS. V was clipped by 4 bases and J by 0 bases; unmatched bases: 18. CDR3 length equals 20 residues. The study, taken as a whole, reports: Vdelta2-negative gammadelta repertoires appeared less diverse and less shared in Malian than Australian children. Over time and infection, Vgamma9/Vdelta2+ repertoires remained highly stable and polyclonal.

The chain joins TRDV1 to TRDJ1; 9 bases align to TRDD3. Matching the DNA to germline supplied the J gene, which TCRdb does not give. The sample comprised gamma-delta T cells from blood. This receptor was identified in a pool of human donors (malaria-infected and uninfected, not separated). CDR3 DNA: TGTGCTCTTGGGGGGAGGGGTTCTTCCTGGGGGATTCATTACACCGATAAACTCATCTTT. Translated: CALGGRGSSWGIHYTDKLIF.